A single sample gave rise to the 8 T cell receptor beta chains below, sequenced in a study of blood T cell repertoires in COVID-19. Using immunoSEQ multiplex PCR, the repertoire was profiled, and TCRdb retains in-frame clones only, with some absent. The sample includes about 310,000 clones, over 75% of them seen just once. The sequencing sample was made of PBMCs or T cells enriched from blood (not recorded which). The receptor set was obtained from a woman aged 40 to 55 who had recovered from COVID-19.

This clone was recorded once. The chain has TRBV5-4 and TRBJ2-1; 7 bases line up with TRBD2. The length of the CDR3 is 15 residues. Germline V CDR1 and CDR2: SGHNT, YYREEE (reference sequence). Trimming took 1 base from V and 5 from J; bases not matched to a gene: 6. CDR3 region: CASSLRRGNDNEQFF. Written as DNA, the CDR3 is TGTGCCAGCAGCTTGAGGCGGGGGAACGACAATGAGCAGTTCTTC.

J is TRBJ2-7 and V is TRBV4-1, with TRBD1 identical over 7 bases. This CDR3 spans 14 amino acids. Germline loops: CDR1 MGHRA, CDR2 YSYEKL. The trim removed 1 base at V and 5 bases at J, leaving 5 bases unmatched. DNA for the CDR3: TGCGCCAGCAGCCAAGTAGGGGGCCGGAACGAGCAGTACTTC. This codes for CASSQVGGRNEQYF.

J is TRBJ2-3 and V is TRBV7-2; unclear D gene. The germline CDR1 and CDR2 sequences are SGHTA and FQGNSA. V lost 3 bases, J lost 0 bases, and 7 bases lay in between. The CDR3 has 14 amino acids. This CDR3 is CASSFSSSTDTQYF. In DNA, the CDR3 is TGTGCCAGCAGCTTTTCTTCTAGCACAGATACGCAGTATTTT.

In this sample, this clone turned up once. The genes are TRBV7-9 and TRBJ2-1, with a weak D call TRBD1 (6 bases). The CDR3 contains 16 residues. V lost 4 bases and J lost 1, with 14 bases in between. CDR1 is SEHNR, CDR2 FQNEAQ, per germline (reference sequence). The CDR3 spells CASSSRDTLSYNEQFF. CDR3 DNA sequence: TGTGCCAGCAGCTCCCGGGACACCTTATCCTACAATGAGCAGTTCTTC.

V and J are TRBV4-3 and TRBJ2-7, with a possible D match to TRBD1 (5 bases). The germline V and J ends were trimmed by 1 base and 5 bases, with 15 bases remaining between them. The CDR3 contains 15 residues. The germline CDR1 and CDR2 sequences are LGHNA and YSLEER. The CDR3 is CASSQGQAGLNEQYF. The CDR3 DNA reads as TGCGCCAGCAGCCAAGGTCAAGCAGGGCTGAACGAGCAGTACTTC.

This chain links TRBV7-9 with TRBJ2-3; the match to TRBD1 covers 12 bases. This CDR3 region has 14 residues. The V gene end was trimmed by 9 bases and the J gene end by 3 bases; junction bases not matched to a gene: 4. Germline V gene data show CDR1 as SEHNR and CDR2 as FQNEAQ (reference sequence). CDR3 residues: CASPGQGATDTQYF. CDR3 coding DNA: TGTGCCAGTCCGGGACAGGGGGCGACAGATACGCAGTATTTT.

This chain connects TRBV7-6 to TRBJ1-1; no firm D call. CDR1 and CDR2 from the germline V gene are SGHVS and FNYEAQ. The CDR3 length is 13 residues. Trimming took 2 bases from V and 5 from J, leaving 9 bases between them. CDR3 in DNA: TGTGCCAGCAGCTTACGGGGTTCGACTGAAGCTTTCTTT. Amino acids: CASSLRGSTEAFF.

The chain employs TRBV21-1 and TRBJ2-3; the D call in the table, TRBD1, was not verified against the DNA. TRBV21-1 is a documented pseudogene. The CDR3 has 15 amino acids. CDR3 in DNA: TGTGCCAGCAGCACAAGGGGAACCGTAGTAGATACGCAGTATTTT. It is translated as CASSTRGTVVDTQYF.